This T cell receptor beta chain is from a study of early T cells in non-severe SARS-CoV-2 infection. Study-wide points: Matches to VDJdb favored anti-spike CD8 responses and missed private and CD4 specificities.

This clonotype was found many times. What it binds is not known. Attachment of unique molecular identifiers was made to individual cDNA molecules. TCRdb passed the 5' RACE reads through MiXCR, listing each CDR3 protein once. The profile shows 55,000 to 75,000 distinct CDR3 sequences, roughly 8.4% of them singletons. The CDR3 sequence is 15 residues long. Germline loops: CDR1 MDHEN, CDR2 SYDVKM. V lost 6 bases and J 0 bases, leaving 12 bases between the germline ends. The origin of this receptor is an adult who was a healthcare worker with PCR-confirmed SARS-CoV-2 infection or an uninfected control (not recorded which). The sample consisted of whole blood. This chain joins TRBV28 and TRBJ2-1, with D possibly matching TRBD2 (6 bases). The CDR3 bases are TGTGCCAGCAGCTATAGGAGGGCCTCCTACAATGAGCAGTTCTTC. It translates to CASSYRRASYNEQFF.